This T cell receptor beta chain was observed in a study of identical twins. General observations from the study: When twins shared out-of-frame alpha sequences, those sequences had excess low generation probability. For cord blood, abundant beta clonotypes had fewer insertions, unlike memory repertoires, which showed none.

This clonotype was observed at least ten times. Its antigen is as yet unknown. A universal primer site came from template switching; cDNA carried unique molecular identifiers. Each CDR3 protein is one row after TCRdb ran MiXCR on the 5' RACE reads. The table lists 500,000 or so distinct CDR3 sequences, approximately 14% of them singletons. The CDR3 consists of 14 residues. The trim removed 2 bases at V and 4 bases at J, leaving 4 bases unmatched. The sample was also reused in another study, on yellow fever vaccine responses in identical twins.

Sequenced: CD4+ T cells sorted from blood. The TCR originated in a woman in her late teens or twenties in good health. This sequence joins TRBV12-3 or TRBV12-4 and TRBJ2-7, with 8 bases identical to TRBD2. This CDR3 reads CASSLSGSRYEQYF. The CDR3, as DNA: TGTGCCAGCAGTTTAAGCGGGAGCAGGTACGAGCAGTACTTC.